A selection of T cell receptor beta chains follows, all from one sample in a study of identical twins. Each CDR3 protein is one row after TCRdb ran MiXCR on the 5' RACE reads. The table records 500,000 to 650,000 distinct CDR3 sequences, approximately 20% of them present only once. This same sample was also part of a study on yellow fever vaccine responses in identical twins.

Sequencing used CD4+ T cells sorted from blood. The origin of the receptors is a woman aged 18-29 years in good health. Each CDR3 is given with its conserved first and last residue. A D gene is named only where the DNA matches it firmly. A clone size is listed for some rows: how often the clone was seen (once, few, many), or a class if it is expanded.

CDR3: CASSLYDTQYF
DNA: TGTGCCAGCAGCTTATACGATACGCAGTATTTT
V: TRBV7-9
size: few
J: TRBJ2-3
D: .

CDR3: CASSAGTGQETQYF
DNA: TGTGCCAGCAGCGCCGGGACAGGCCAAGAGACCCAGTACTTC
V: TRBV11-2
size: .
J: TRBJ2-5
D: TRBD1

CDR3: CASSHDSINTGELFF
DNA: TGTGCCAGCAGCCACGACTCAATAAACACCGGGGAGCTGTTTTTT
V: TRBV3-1
size: few
J: TRBJ2-2
D: .

CDR3: CSAYEGTEAFF
DNA: TGCAGTGCTTATGAGGGCACTGAAGCTTTCTTT
V: TRBV20-1
size: .
J: TRBJ1-1
D: .

CDR3: CASREGPYEQSF
DNA: TGCGCCAGCAGGGAGGGCCCCTATGAGCAGTCCTTC
V: TRBV5-1
size: .
J: TRBJ2-1
D: .

CDR3: CASSYREAGELFF
DNA: TGCGCCAGCAGCTACCGGGAGGCCGGGGAGCTGTTTTTT
V: TRBV5-1
size: .
J: TRBJ2-2
D: TRBD2

CDR3: CASSQEGYRSSYEQYF
DNA: TGTGCCAGCAGCCAAGAAGGTTACAGGAGCTCCTACGAGCAGTACTTC
V: TRBV4-2
size: .
J: TRBJ2-7
D: .

CDR3: CASSPRNTAGGYNEQFF
DNA: TGTGCCAGCTCACCAAGGAATACAGCGGGGGGGTACAATGAGCAGTTCTTC
V: TRBV18
size: .
J: TRBJ2-1
D: TRBD2

CDR3: CATSTGTGGMVGEQYF
DNA: TGTGCCACCAGCACTGGGACAGGGGGAATGGTGGGAGAGCAGTACTTC
V: TRBV15
size: .
J: TRBJ2-7
D: TRBD1

CDR3: CASSLWSATSGDDTDTQYF
DNA: TGTGCCAGCAGCTTATGGTCCGCCACTAGCGGGGACGACACAGATACGCAGTATTTT
V: TRBV11-2
size: few
J: TRBJ2-3
D: TRBD2

CDR3: CATSRGIGREYTQYF
DNA: TGTGCCACCAGCAGAGGAATAGGAAGGGAATATACGCAGTATTTT
V: TRBV15
size: .
J: TRBJ2-3
D: .

CDR3: CASSLGGLNTEAFF
DNA: TGCGCCAGCAGCTTGGGTGGACTGAACACTGAAGCTTTCTTT
V: TRBV5-1
size: many
J: TRBJ1-1
D: .

CDR3: CASSMTGEQYF
DNA: TGTGCCAGTAGTATGACAGGCGAGCAGTACTTC
V: TRBV19
size: few
J: TRBJ2-7
D: .

CDR3: CASSFPRGIYGYTF
DNA: TGTGCCAGCAGTTTTCCACGGGGGATCTATGGCTACACCTTC
V: TRBV28
size: few
J: TRBJ1-2
D: .

CDR3: CSVRPGLASSYNEQFF
DNA: TGCAGCGTCAGACCGGGACTAGCGAGCTCCTACAATGAGCAGTTCTTC
V: TRBV29-1
size: .
J: TRBJ2-1
D: TRBD2

CDR3: CASSQVPASYEQYF
DNA: TGTGCCAGCAGCCAAGTTCCGGCGTCCTACGAGCAGTACTTC
V: TRBV3-1
size: .
J: TRBJ2-7
D: .

CDR3: CASSETPSGGVWEQFF
DNA: TGTGCCAGCAGCGAGACCCCTAGCGGGGGGGTGTGGGAGCAGTTCTTC
V: TRBV11-2
size: few
J: TRBJ2-1
D: TRBD2

CDR3: CASSVGGHRDTEAFF
DNA: TGTGCCAGCAGCGTAGGGGGGCATAGGGACACTGAAGCTTTCTTT
V: TRBV7-6
size: few
J: TRBJ1-1
D: .

CDR3: CASSEGPAGLNEQFF
DNA: TGTGCCAGCAGTGAAGGGCCAGCGGGGTTAAATGAGCAGTTCTTC
V: TRBV6-1
size: .
J: TRBJ2-1
D: TRBD2

CDR3: CASSQEVSAGISNQPQHF
DNA: TGCGCCAGCAGCCAAGAAGTGTCGGCAGGGATTAGCAATCAGCCCCAGCATTTT
V: TRBV4-1
size: few
J: TRBJ1-5
D: .

CDR3: CASSDSPSTDTQYF
DNA: TGTGCCAGCAGTGATAGTCCTAGCACAGATACGCAGTATTTT
V: TRBV2
size: .
J: TRBJ2-3
D: .

CDR3: CASSAGRGYEKLFF
DNA: TGTGCCAGCAGCGCAGGCAGGGGTTACGAAAAACTGTTTTTT
V: TRBV7-6
size: .
J: TRBJ1-4
D: .

CDR3: CASSWDEGQWNIQYF
DNA: TGTGCCAGCAGTTGGGACGAGGGCCAGTGGAACATTCAGTACTTC
V: TRBV27
size: .
J: TRBJ2-4
D: .

CDR3: CASSVRESSYEQYF
DNA: TGTGCCAGCAGCGTCCGGGAGAGTTCCTACGAGCAGTACTTC
V: TRBV7-9
size: .
J: TRBJ2-7
D: .

CDR3: CASSLKVSGNTEAFF
DNA: TGCGCCAGCAGCCTAAAGGTGTCCGGGAACACTGAAGCTTTCTTT
V: TRBV5-1
size: few
J: TRBJ1-1
D: .

CDR3: CASMRAGSTEAFF
DNA: TGTGCCAGCATGAGGGCCGGAAGCACTGAAGCTTTCTTT
V: TRBV3-1
size: .
J: TRBJ1-1
D: .

CDR3: CASSLVTVGGYGYTF
DNA: TGCGCCAGCAGCTTGGTGACAGTCGGTGGCTATGGCTACACCTTC
V: TRBV5-1
size: .
J: TRBJ1-2
D: .

CDR3: CASSLGTRGDYNEQFF
DNA: TGTGCCAGCAGCTTAGGAACGAGGGGAGATTACAATGAGCAGTTCTTC
V: TRBV7-2
size: .
J: TRBJ2-1
D: .

CDR3: CASSPFGREQYF
DNA: TGCGCCAGCAGTCCCTTCGGACGGGAGCAGTACTTC
V: TRBV5-1
size: many
J: TRBJ2-7
D: .

CDR3: CSVHREVDTEAFF
DNA: TGCAGCGTGCACAGGGAGGTGGACACTGAAGCTTTCTTT
V: TRBV29-1
size: few
J: TRBJ1-1
D: .

CDR3: CASSIIETQYF
DNA: TGTGCCAGCAGCATAATAGAGACCCAGTACTTC
V: TRBV3-1
size: .
J: TRBJ2-5
D: .

CDR3: CASSTSGRPDNEQFF
DNA: TGCGCCAGCAGCACCAGCGGGAGGCCTGACAATGAGCAGTTCTTC
V: TRBV5-1
size: .
J: TRBJ2-1
D: TRBD2

CDR3: CASRSAYEQYF
DNA: TGTGCCAGCAGATCAGCCTACGAGCAGTACTTC
V: TRBV2
size: few
J: TRBJ2-7
D: .

CDR3: CASSEPQGVRTGELFF
DNA: TGTGCCAGCAGTGAACCCCAGGGGGTACGCACCGGGGAGCTGTTTTTT
V: TRBV25-1
size: few
J: TRBJ2-2
D: TRBD1

CDR3: CSASGLADSYNEQFF
DNA: TGCAGTGCTAGTGGCCTAGCGGACTCCTACAATGAGCAGTTCTTC
V: TRBV20-1
size: .
J: TRBJ2-1
D: TRBD2

CDR3: CACGDFAADTQYF
DNA: TGTGCCTGTGGGGACTTCGCCGCAGATACGCAGTATTTT
V: TRBV7-9
size: .
J: TRBJ2-3
D: .

CDR3: CASSYEIAGGPGFNEQFF
DNA: TGTGCCAGCAGTTACGAGATAGCGGGAGGGCCGGGGTTCAATGAGCAGTTCTTC
V: TRBV6-5
size: few
J: TRBJ2-1
D: TRBD2

CDR3: CASSTRRPNTGELFF
DNA: TGTGCCAGCTCAACAAGACGGCCGAACACCGGGGAGCTGTTTTTT
V: TRBV18
size: few
J: TRBJ2-2
D: .

CDR3: CASSLFITLAGGPYNEQFF
DNA: TGCGCCAGCAGCTTGTTCATCACGTTAGCGGGAGGACCCTACAATGAGCAGTTCTTC
V: TRBV5-1
size: .
J: TRBJ2-1
D: TRBD2

CDR3: CASSLSSNRAMNNEQFF
DNA: TGTGCCAGCAGCTTAAGTAGTAACAGGGCCATGAACAATGAGCAGTTCTTC
V: TRBV11-2
size: .
J: TRBJ2-1
D: .

CDR3: CASRYGGSNTGELFF
DNA: TGTGCCAGCAGATATGGGGGCTCGAACACCGGGGAGCTGTTTTTT
V: TRBV6-5
size: .
J: TRBJ2-2
D: .

CDR3: CASSLGPVDEQFF
DNA: TGCGCCAGCAGCTTGGGACCTGTCGATGAGCAGTTCTTC
V: TRBV5-1
size: few
J: TRBJ2-1
D: .

CDR3: CASSFYATSAHSYNEQFF
DNA: TGTGCCAGCAGCTTTTACGCTACTAGCGCCCACTCCTACAATGAGCAGTTCTTC
V: TRBV7-3
size: .
J: TRBJ2-1
D: TRBD2

CDR3: CASSPGQTNEQFF
DNA: TGCGCCAGCAGCCCCGGACAGACTAATGAGCAGTTCTTC
V: TRBV5-1
size: .
J: TRBJ2-1
D: .

CDR3: CASSQATRRPDTQYF
DNA: TGTGCCAGCAGCCAAGCTACGCGGAGGCCAGATACGCAGTATTTT
V: TRBV3-1
size: few
J: TRBJ2-3
D: .

CDR3: CASSLGTGGRNTEAFF
DNA: TGCGCCAGCAGCTTGGGAACAGGGGGCCGGAACACTGAAGCTTTCTTT
V: TRBV5-1
size: few
J: TRBJ1-1
D: TRBD1

CDR3: CATSTQAGEFFGTYNEQFF
DNA: TGTGCCACCTCCACCCAAGCGGGAGAATTTTTTGGGACCTACAATGAGCAGTTCTTC
V: TRBV24-1
size: .
J: TRBJ2-1
D: TRBD2

CDR3: CASSLALRGNTGELFF
DNA: TGTGCCAGCAGCTTAGCGCTGAGGGGGAACACCGGGGAGCTGTTTTTT
V: TRBV7-8
size: few
J: TRBJ2-2
D: .

CDR3: CASSPKSGLAGDEQFF
DNA: TGTGCCAGCTCACCAAAATCGGGACTAGCGGGAGATGAGCAGTTCTTC
V: TRBV18
size: few
J: TRBJ2-1
D: TRBD2

CDR3: CASSQFQRDNEQFF
DNA: TGCGCCAGCAGCCAATTCCAGCGGGACAATGAGCAGTTCTTC
V: TRBV4-1
size: few
J: TRBJ2-1
D: .

CDR3: CASSFDGRGELFF
DNA: TGTGCCAGCAGCTTCGACGGCAGAGGGGAGCTGTTTTTT
V: TRBV11-2
size: few
J: TRBJ2-2
D: .

CDR3: CASRRGQGVSTEAFF
DNA: TGTGCCAGCAGAAGGGGACAGGGAGTGTCCACTGAAGCTTTCTTT
V: TRBV6-1
size: .
J: TRBJ1-1
D: TRBD1

CDR3: CATSDADGKETQYF
DNA: TGTGCCACCAGTGATGCTGACGGGAAAGAGACCCAGTACTTC
V: TRBV24-1
size: many
J: TRBJ2-5
D: .

CDR3: CASSQEGYVFYGYTF
DNA: TGTGCCAGCAGCCAAGAAGGTTACGTTTTCTATGGCTACACCTTC
V: TRBV3-1
size: .
J: TRBJ1-2
D: .

CDR3: CATSDHRVTYNEQFF
DNA: TGTGCCACCAGTGACCATCGTGTGACCTACAATGAGCAGTTCTTC
V: TRBV24-1
size: .
J: TRBJ2-1
D: .